These 26 T cell receptor beta chains share one sample of origin, sequenced in a study of response to subunit inactivated influenza vaccine. TCRdb itself ran the RT-PCR reads through MiXCR, one entry per CDR3 protein. Here the sample spans 800,000 or so distinct CDR3 sequences, less than 25% being singletons. The sample was PBMCs from blood, taken 5 days after vaccination. The receptors were sampled from a man between 45 and 60 years old who received an inactivated influenza vaccine.

With regard to this clonotype: A junction end diverges from the germline sequence, so it may reflect a read error. This chain connects TRBV28 to TRBJ2-5; the match to TRBD1 covers 9 bases. The CDR3 covers 15 residues. The germline V gene has CDR1 MDHEN and CDR2 SYDVKM. The CDR3 DNA reads TGTGCCAGCAATTTACTTGGACAGGGGAAGCAGACCCAGTACTTC. It specifies CASNLLGQGKQTQYF.

The J gene is TRBJ1-5, the V gene TRBV28; unclear D gene. Deletions cut 5 bases from V and 0 bases from J, with 14 bases between. CDR1 and CDR2 (germline): MDHEN, SYDVKM. The CDR3 covers 16 residues. CDR3 sequence (DNA): TGTGCCAGCAGTCGCCGTACGGGGAATAGCAATCAGCCCCAGCATTTT. Translated, it gives CASSRRTGNSNQPQHF.

In its sample, this clonotype was seen many times. The V gene is TRBV11-2, the J gene TRBJ2-3, with D perhaps TRBD1 (6 bases). Trimming took off 0 bases at V and 2 bases at J, with 9 bases between the two ends. CDR3 length: 15 residues. The V gene's germline CDR1 is SGHAT and CDR2 FQNNGV. Here the CDR3 reads CASSLDQGHTDTQYF. The CDR3 DNA follows: TGTGCCAGCAGCTTAGATCAGGGACACACAGATACGCAGTATTTT. Filled out from reference TRBV11-2 and TRBJ2-3, the complete variable domain reads EAGVAQSPRYKIIEKRQSVAFWCNPISGHATLYWYQQILGQGPKLLIQFQNNGVVDDSQLPKDRFSAERLKGVDSTLKIQPAKLEDSAVYLCASSLDQGHTDTQYFGPGTRLTVL.

V gene TRBV4-2 combines with J gene TRBJ2-7; tentative D call: TRBD2 (5 bases). This CDR3 is 17 amino acids long. V lost 0 bases, J lost 3 bases, and 18 bases lay in between. Germline V gene sequence: CDR1 LGHNA, CDR2 YNFKEQ. CDR3 coding DNA: TGTGCCAGCAGCCAAGATTCGTGGGAGAACCCCCGCTACGAGCAGTACTTC. Protein: CASSQDSWENPRYEQYF.

This clonotype has only a few counts. This rearrangement joins TRBV20-1 to TRBJ2-7; a weak D match, TRBD1 (5 bases). This CDR3 contains 14 residues. Looked up from germline, CDR1 is DFQATT and CDR2 is SNEGSKA (reference sequence). The V end lost 0 bases, the J end lost 0 bases, and 9 bases lay between the germline ends. DNA of the CDR3: TGCAGTGCTAGAGATTTCGACAGCTCCTACGAGCAGTACTTC. Translated, it gives CSARDFDSSYEQYF.

As regards this clonotype: An end of the junction differs from the germline gene, which may be a read error. The chain combines TRBV11-2 with TRBJ1-2; D ambiguous. The CDR3 loop spans 15 amino acids. CDR1 SGHAT and CDR2 FQNNGV come from the germline V gene. The CDR3 coding sequence is TGTACCAGCAGCTTAGGTGGCAGAATCGATTATGGCTACACCTTC. It is translated as CTSSLGGRIDYGYTF.

The chain joins TRBV7-2 to TRBJ2-3; D is undetermined. V was clipped by 5 bases and J by 0 bases, with 12 bases between them. The CDR3 runs to 15 residues. CDR1 and CDR2 from the germline V gene are SGHTA and FQGNSA. The CDR3 sequence is CASSAAVTSTDTQYF. As DNA, the CDR3 is TGTGCCAGCAGCGCCGCGGTTACTAGCACAGATACGCAGTATTTT.

The chain links TRBV20-1 to TRBJ2-1, with 8 bases lining up with TRBD2. Germline CDR1 reads DFQATT; CDR2 reads SNEGSKA (reference sequence). The CDR3 has 13 amino acids. V gave up 5 bases and J gave up 4 bases; unmatched junction bases: 4. CDR3 amino acids: CSAAAGGYNEQFF. The CDR3 DNA is TGCAGTGCTGCGGCGGGGGGATACAATGAGCAGTTCTTC.

The rearrangement joins TRBV29-1 to TRBJ2-2, with D unclear. In germline, CDR1 is SQVTM, CDR2 ANQGSEA. V gave up 0 bases and J gave up 7 bases, with 9 bases separating them. The CDR3 has 13 residues. The CDR3 DNA follows: TGCAGCGTTGAAGAGTCGCATGGCGGGGAGCTGTTTTTT. Encoded protein: CSVEESHGGELFF.

The genes are TRBV29-1 and TRBJ2-1; a weak D match, TRBD2 (6 bases). The V and J ends lost 3 bases and 3 bases respectively, with 18 bases between them. Germline CDR1 reads SQVTM; CDR2 reads ANQGSEA. The CDR3 spans 16 residues. Written as DNA, the CDR3 is TGCAGCGTTGAGCTTAAGCGGGTACCCCTCTACAATGAGCAGTTCTTC. Translated: CSVELKRVPLYNEQFF.

This clonotype was seen only a few times. The CDR3: CASRAKDRGRPTLSGANVLTF. The CDR3 nucleotides are TGTGCCAGCAGGGCCAAGGACAGGGGGCGGCCGACGCTCTCTGGGGCCAACGTCCTGACTTTC. V is TRBV25-1 and J is TRBJ2-6; 11 bases line up with TRBD1. The CDR3 is 21 residues long. V shed 6 bases, J shed 0 bases, and the junction held 16 bases outside the gene matches. Per germline, CDR1 MGHDK and CDR2 SYGVNS.

This clonotype has only a few counts. This sequence joins TRBV20-1 and TRBJ2-7; either TRBD1 or TRBD2 may supply D (5 bases each). The CDR3 length is 17 residues. CDR1 DFQATT and CDR2 SNEGSKA come from the germline V gene (reference sequence). V was pared by 0 bases and J by 0 bases, with 18 bases between. For the CDR3, the DNA is TGCAGTGCTAGAGATGAGAGGGGCGCAAGGGTCTCCTACGAGCAGTACTTC. This codes for CSARDERGARVSYEQYF.

The rearrangement joins TRBV7-9 to TRBJ2-1; 8 positions match TRBD2. Germline lookup yields CDR1 SEHNR and CDR2 FQNEAQ (reference sequence). The V and J ends lost 2 bases and 9 bases, in that order; junction bases with no gene match: 9. The CDR3 has 15 amino acids. CDR3 nucleotides: TGTGCCAGCAGCTTAAGGGGTAGCGGGATTTCTGAGCAGTTCTTC. This codes for CASSLRGSGISEQFF.

This clonotype has more than one count but fewer than ten. The chain has TRBV25-1 and TRBJ1-2; TRBD1 matches at 8 bases. The length of the CDR3 is 13 residues. Per germline, CDR1 MGHDK and CDR2 SYGVNS. V was pared by 6 bases and J by 4 bases, with 4 bases of the junction left unmatched. CDR3 loop: CASSGTGVYGYTF. DNA for the CDR3: TGTGCCAGCAGCGGGACAGGCGTCTATGGCTACACCTTC.

This chain connects TRBV7-9 to TRBJ2-1; TRBD2 matches at 11 bases. V was pared by 5 bases and J by 1 base, with 4 bases of the junction left unmatched. Germline V gene lookup returns CDR1 SEHNR and CDR2 FQNEAQ (reference sequence). The CDR3 spans 16 residues. The CDR3 protein is CASSPRLAGSYNEQFF. DNA of the CDR3: TGTGCCAGCAGCCCAAGACTAGCGGGGTCCTACAATGAGCAGTTCTTC.

This clonotype was counted between two and nine times. The chain has TRBV11-2 and TRBJ2-5; 10 bases are a match to TRBD2. Germline values: CDR1 SGHAT, CDR2 FQNNGV. The CDR3 is made up of 15 amino acids. V shed 1 base and J 3 bases; nucleotides not matched to a gene: 2. The DNA of the CDR3 is TGTGCCAGCAGCTTAGCCGGACTAGCGGAAGAGACCCAGTACTTC. Translation gives CASSLAGLAEETQYF.

This clonotype was picked up a small number of times. The rearrangement uses TRBV4-2 and TRBJ2-3; the match to TRBD2 covers 8 bases. The V and J ends lost 2 bases and 7 bases, in that order; junction bases with no gene match: 11. In germline, CDR1 is LGHNA, CDR2 YNFKEQ. The CDR3 contains 16 residues. DNA of the CDR3: TGTGCCAGCAGCCAACCTGCCGGGACTAGTATATATACGCAGTATTTT. Protein: CASSQPAGTSIYTQYF.

In nucleotides, the CDR3 is TGTGCCAGCAGCTTTTCGACAAATACGCAGTATTTT. The encoded protein is CASSFSTNTQYF. The V and J genes are TRBV5-6 and TRBJ2-3; D call uncertain. V lost 2 bases and J 7 bases, leaving 8 bases between the germline ends. Germline V lookup: CDR1 SGHDT, CDR2 YYEEEE. The CDR3 contains 12 residues.

There are a few counts of this clonotype. The rearrangement links TRBV7-9 to TRBJ2-1; 14 nucleotides agree with TRBD2. The CDR3 length is 15 residues. Germline V gene lookup returns CDR1 SEHNR and CDR2 FQNEAQ (reference sequence). With 4 bases clipped from V and 10 bases from J, the junction kept 6 bases outside the gene matches. DNA of the CDR3: TGTGCCAGCAGCTCGGGGACTAGCGGGGGCCGAGAGCAGTTCTTC. Amino acid sequence: CASSSGTSGGREQFF.

There are a few counts of this clonotype. The chain employs TRBV5-1 and TRBJ2-1; the D is unclear. From germline, CDR1 is SGHRS and CDR2 YFSETQ. V was pared by 4 bases and J by 2 bases, with 13 bases between. The CDR3 spans 15 residues. The CDR3 DNA is TGCGCCAGCAGCCCTTTGCGCGTAACCTACAATGAGCAGTTCTTC. As protein: CASSPLRVTYNEQFF.

V is TRBV12-3 or TRBV12-4 and J is TRBJ2-7; TRBD1 aligns across 9 bases. The CDR3 has 13 residues. Trimming removed 5 bases from V and 7 bases from J; junction bases left unmatched: 6. The CDR3 is CASSPTGGREQYF. The CDR3 region has the DNA TGTGCCAGCAGTCCCACAGGGGGCAGGGAGCAGTACTTC.

This clonotype was counted ten times or more. V gene TRBV3-1 combines with J gene TRBJ1-4, with D hard to call. The CDR3 extends over 15 amino acids. Germline assignment: CDR1 LGHDT and CDR2 YNNKEL (reference sequence). The germline V and J ends were trimmed by 8 bases and 5 bases, with 18 bases remaining between them. The CDR3 DNA follows: TGTGCCAGCGGCCCAGGAGAGCTGGGGAATGAAAAACTGTTTTTT. This sequence encodes CASGPGELGNEKLFF. The variable domain in full, completed from reference TRBV3-1 and TRBJ1-4, reads DTAVSQTPKYLVTQMGNDKSIKCEQNLGHDTMYWYKQDSKKFLKIMFSYNNKELIINETVPNRFSPKSPDKAHLNLHINSLELGDSAVYFCASGPGELGNEKLFFGSGTQLSVL.

In its sample, this clonotype was seen a few times. The chain joins TRBV20-1 to TRBJ2-1; weak D call: TRBD1 (6 bases). This CDR3 contains 15 residues. The germline V gene has CDR1 DFQATT and CDR2 SNEGSKA (reference sequence). V was cut by 0 bases and J by 0 bases, with 9 bases left in between. The CDR3 sequence: CSARDLGHSYNEQFF. In DNA, the CDR3 is TGCAGTGCTAGAGATTTGGGACACTCCTACAATGAGCAGTTCTTC.

This clonotype has only one observation. V usage is TRBV19 and J usage is TRBJ2-2, with a tentative D call TRBD2 (6 bases). Trimming removed 7 bases at V and 0 bases at J, with 12 bases between. The V gene's germline CDR1 is LNHDA and CDR2 SQIVND (reference sequence). There are 15 residues in the CDR3. As DNA, the CDR3 is TGTGCCAGTACCACCGGGGGTCCGAACACCGGGGAGCTGTTTTTT. It specifies CASTTGGPNTGELFF.

There are a few counts of this clonotype. V is TRBV28 and J is TRBJ2-1; either TRBD1 or TRBD2 may supply D (5 bases each). V was trimmed by 1 base and J by 1 base, leaving 11 bases between them. Germline V gene sequence: CDR1 MDHEN, CDR2 SYDVKM. The CDR3 contains 16 residues. The CDR3 protein is CASSLLGTVSYNEQFF. The CDR3, as DNA: TGTGCCAGCAGTTTATTAGGGACCGTTTCCTACAATGAGCAGTTCTTC. The full variable domain, rest sourced from reference TRBV28 and TRBJ2-1, is DVKVTQSSRYLVKRTGEKVFLECVQDMDHENMFWYRQDPGLGLRLIYFSYDVKMKEKGDIPEGYSVSREKKERFSLILESASTNQTSMYLCASSLLGTVSYNEQFFGPGTRLTVL.

This clonotype was seen a handful of times. This chain joins TRBV18 and TRBJ2-5; the D is unclear. The CDR3 covers 14 residues. Between the trimmed V and J ends, which lost 0 bases and 0 bases, there was a span of 5 bases. Germline assignment: CDR1 KGHSH and CDR2 LQKENI. This CDR3 reads CASSPPNNQETQYF. The CDR3 bases are TGTGCCAGCTCACCACCGAACAACCAAGAGACCCAGTACTTC.